This T cell receptor (beta chain) comes out of a study of T-cell memory formation after mild COVID-19. TCRdb ran MiXCR on the 5' RACE reads and lists one entry per CDR3 protein. The sample includes 390,000 or so distinct CDR3 sequences, about 16% of them seen just once. Of note for this clonotype: Its antigen is unknown.

Germline CDR1 KGHDR, CDR2 SFDVKD. Trimming took 5 bases from V and 1 from J; bases not matched to a gene: 15. The CDR3 has 19 residues. Study-wide results and caveats: Contracting clones from day 15 to 85 had balanced CD4/CD8; later expanders favoured CD4+.

The sequenced sample consisted of PBMCs or a T cell subset sorted from them (not recorded which). The clonotype was recovered from a man aged 18 to 29 who had mild COVID-19 (a few samples of this study predate the infection). Cell type and time point are not known. V usage is TRBV24-1 and J usage is TRBJ2-3; TRBD1 matches at 9 bases. This CDR3 is CATSVGDRATPGGTDTQYF. As DNA, the CDR3 is TGTGCCACCAGTGTTGGGGACAGGGCAACCCCGGGAGGCACAGATACGCAGTATTTT.